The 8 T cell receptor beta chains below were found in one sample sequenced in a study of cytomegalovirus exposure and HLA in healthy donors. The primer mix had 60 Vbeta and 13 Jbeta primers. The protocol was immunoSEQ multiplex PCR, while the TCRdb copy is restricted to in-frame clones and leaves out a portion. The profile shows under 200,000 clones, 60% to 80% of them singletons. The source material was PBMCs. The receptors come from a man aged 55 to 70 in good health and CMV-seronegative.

The CDR3 DNA sequence: TGCGCCAGCAGCTTACCGGGAGACGGGAACACCATATATTTT. Protein: CASSLPGDGNTIYF. The J gene is TRBJ1-3, the V gene TRBV5-1, with no clear D. Germline-derived CDR1 and CDR2 are SGHRS and YFSETQ. The CDR3 runs 14 residues. Trimming shortened V by 2 bases and J by 7 bases, and 13 bases separated the two germline ends.

Here the CDR3 reads CASSSGVLLDTQYF. CDR3 sequence (DNA): TGTGCCAGCAGCTCGGGGGTCTTATTAGATACGCAGTATTTT. The rearrangement uses TRBV5-5 and TRBJ2-3, with D possibly being TRBD2 (6 bases). Per germline, CDR1 SGHKS and CDR2 YYEKEE (reference sequence). V was cut by 3 bases and J by 5 bases, with 13 bases left in between. The CDR3 consists of 14 residues.

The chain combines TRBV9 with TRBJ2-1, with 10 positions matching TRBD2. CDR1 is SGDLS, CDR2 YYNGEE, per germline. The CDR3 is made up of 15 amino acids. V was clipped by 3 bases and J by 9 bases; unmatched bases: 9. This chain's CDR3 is CASSASAGGPFEQFF. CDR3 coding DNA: TGTGCCAGCAGCGCGTCAGCGGGGGGGCCCTTTGAGCAGTTCTTC.

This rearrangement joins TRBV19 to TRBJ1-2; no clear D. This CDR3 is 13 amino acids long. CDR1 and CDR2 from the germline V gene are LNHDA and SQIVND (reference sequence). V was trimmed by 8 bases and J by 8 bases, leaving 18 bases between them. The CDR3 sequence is CASGLRQVRGYTF. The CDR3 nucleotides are TGTGCCAGTGGTCTGCGGCAAGTACGGGGCTACACCTTC.

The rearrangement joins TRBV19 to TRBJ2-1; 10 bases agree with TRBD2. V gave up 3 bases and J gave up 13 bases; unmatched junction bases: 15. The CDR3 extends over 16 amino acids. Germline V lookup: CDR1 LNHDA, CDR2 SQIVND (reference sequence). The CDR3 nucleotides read TGTGCCAGTAGTATCACAGCGGGAGGGCCGGTGGGGGATCAGTTCTTC. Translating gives CASSITAGGPVGDQFF. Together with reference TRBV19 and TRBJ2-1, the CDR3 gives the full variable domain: DGGITQSPKYLFRKEGQNVTLSCEQNLNHDAMYWYRQDPGQGLRLIYYSQIVNDFQKGDIAEGYSVSREKKESFPLTVTSAQKNPTAFYLCASSITAGGPVGDQFFGPGTRLTVL.

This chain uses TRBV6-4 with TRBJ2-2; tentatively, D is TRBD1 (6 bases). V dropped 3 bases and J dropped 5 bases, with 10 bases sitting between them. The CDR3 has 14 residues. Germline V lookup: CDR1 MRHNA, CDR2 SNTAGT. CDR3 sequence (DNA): TGTGCCAGCAGTGAACAGGGCAGGACCGGGGAGCTGTTTTTT. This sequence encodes CASSEQGRTGELFF.

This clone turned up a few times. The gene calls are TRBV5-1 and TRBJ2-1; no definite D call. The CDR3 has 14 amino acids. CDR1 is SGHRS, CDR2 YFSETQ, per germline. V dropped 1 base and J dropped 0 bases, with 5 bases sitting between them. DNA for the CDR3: TGCGCCAGCAGCTTGACTATCTCCTACAATGAGCAGTTCTTC. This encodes CASSLTISYNEQFF.

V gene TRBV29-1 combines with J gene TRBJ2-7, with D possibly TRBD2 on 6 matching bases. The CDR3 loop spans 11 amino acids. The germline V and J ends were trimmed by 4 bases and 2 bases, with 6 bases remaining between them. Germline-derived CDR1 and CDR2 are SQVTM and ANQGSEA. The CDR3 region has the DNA TGCAGCGTTGGGGGGGCCTACGAGCAGTACTTC. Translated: CSVGGAYEQYF.